This T cell receptor beta chain is from a study of T cell responses to AZD1222 COVID-19 vaccine. Study observations and caveats: Donors skewed white British and female; clonal diversity was possibly underestimated.

Repertoires were generated with immunoSEQ multiplex PCR, while TCRdb's copy carries only in-frame clones and drops some. The table has 180,000 or so clones, roughly 89% seen once; the top ten hold 1.5% to 2%. Regarding this clone: The antigen is not known.

This CDR3 is 16 amino acids long. Trimming removed 1 base from V and 3 bases from J, with 13 bases in between. CDR1 WSHSY and CDR2 SAAADI come from the germline V gene. The gene calls are TRBV10-2 and TRBJ1-3; tentatively, D is TRBD1 (5 bases). Sequenced material: peripheral blood, taken on day 0 of AZD1222 vaccination. This sequence was found in an adult in good health. The CDR3, as DNA: TGCGCCAGCAGTGAGTGGGACCGAATAGATGGAAACACCATATATTTT. The encoded protein is CASSEWDRIDGNTIYF.